Listed below are T cell receptor beta chains from one sample, sequenced in a study of cytomegalovirus exposure and HLA in healthy donors. Data came from immunoSEQ multiplex PCR; TCRdb stores just in-frame clones and leaves some out. The sample gives over 150,000 clones, 65% to 80% of which show up once; roughly 2% is in the top ten. Sequencing was carried out using PBMCs. All receptors derive from a man aged 40-55 years in good health and CMV-seronegative. CDR3s include the opening cysteine and the closing phenylalanine or tryptophan. A D gene is named only where the DNA matches it firmly. The size entry is marked missing in some rows and otherwise reads once, few, many or a size class.

>TRBV11-2|TRBJ2-2|-|-
CASSLEKTGPNTGELFF
TGTGCCAGCAGCTTAGAAAAGACAGGACCGAACACCGGGGAGCTGTTTTTT
>TRBV7-9|TRBJ1-1|-|TRBD1
CSSSLGTGDPRNTEAFF
TGTTCCAGCAGCTTAGGGACAGGGGATCCTCGGAACACTGAAGCTTTCTTT
>TRBV2|TRBJ1-5|-|-
CASSERSGPYNQPQHF
TGTGCCAGCAGTGAACGGTCAGGGCCATACAATCAGCCCCAGCATTTT
>TRBV10-3|TRBJ2-1|-|TRBD2
CAIQGLAGNNEQFF
TGTGCCATTCAGGGACTAGCGGGGAATAATGAGCAGTTCTTC
>TRBV18|TRBJ1-2|-|TRBD1
CASSLGTGGTYGYTF
TGTGCCAGCTCTCTCGGGACAGGAGGGACCTATGGCTACACCTTC
>TRBV29-1|TRBJ1-6|-|-
CSAADLEGSPLHF
TGCAGCGCGGCAGACCTAGAGGGTTCACCCCTCCACTTT
>TRBV4-3|TRBJ2-3|few|TRBD2
CASSQDIGTSDTDTQYF
TGCGCCAGCAGCCAAGATATCGGGACTAGCGACACAGATACGCAGTATTTT
>TRBV30|TRBJ1-5|few|-
CAGAGYSNQPQHF
TGTGCCGGAGCAGGGTATAGCAATCAGCCCCAGCATTTT
>TRBV7-2|TRBJ1-5|-|-
CASSLQQGLGNQPQHF
TGTGCCAGCAGCCTCCAACAGGGACTAGGCAATCAGCCCCAGCATTTT
>TRBV5-8|TRBJ1-1|-|-
CASRTDRSNTEAFF
TGTGCCAGCAGGACGGACAGATCGAACACTGAAGCTTTCTTT
>TRBV7-2|TRBJ2-1|-|TRBD2
CASSLGGTSVLLPYNEQFF
TGTGCCAGCAGCTTAGGGGGGACTAGCGTCTTACTACCCTACAATGAGCAGTTCTTC
>TRBV19|TRBJ2-1|-|TRBD2
CASTSGLVGNEQFF
TGTGCCAGCACCTCGGGACTAGTAGGAAATGAGCAGTTCTTC
>TRBV19|TRBJ1-3|-|TRBD1
CASSAGQGYGNTIYF
TGTGCCAGTAGTGCGGGACAGGGCTATGGAAACACCATATATTTT
>TRBV11-3|TRBJ2-3|-|-
CASSRGGVSDTQYF
TGTGCCAGCAGCCGCGGCGGCGTTTCAGATACGCAGTATTTT
>TRBV28|TRBJ2-7|-|TRBD1
CASSLSRGQGSFHEQYF
TGTGCCAGCAGTTTATCCCGCGGACAGGGGAGTTTCCACGAGCAGTACTTC
>TRBV11-2|TRBJ1-1|few|TRBD1
CASSYGQGDEAFF
TGTGCCAGCAGCTATGGACAGGGGGACGAAGCTTTCTTT
>TRBV11-2|TRBJ2-7|-|-
CASSLGLVSSYEQYF
TGTGCCAGCAGCTTAGGACTTGTAAGCTCCTACGAGCAGTACTTC
>TRBV7-2|TRBJ2-7|once|-
CASSLRREPYEQYF
TGTGCCAGCAGCTTACGACGGGAGCCCTACGAGCAGTACTTC
>TRBV10-3|TRBJ1-1|-|TRBD1
CAISDGTGEGTEAFF
TGTGCCATCAGTGACGGGACAGGGGAGGGCACTGAAGCTTTCTTT
>TRBV4-3|TRBJ2-3|few|TRBD2
CASSPKVAGAKDTQYF
TGCGCCAGCAGCCCGAAAGTAGCGGGAGCGAAAGATACGCAGTATTTT
>TRBV30|TRBJ2-5|-|-
CAWSGGQETQYF
TGTGCCTGGAGCGGGGGCCAAGAGACCCAGTACTTC
>TRBV18|TRBJ2-7|-|-
CASSPASTGQEQYF
TGTGCCAGCTCACCCGCTTCGACAGGACAAGAGCAGTACTTC
>TRBV7-6|TRBJ2-2|-|TRBD2
CASQRGGTGELFF
TGTGCCAGCCAGCGCGGGGGCACCGGGGAGCTGTTTTTT
>TRBV5-4|TRBJ1-3|-|-
CASSKLQGGNTIYF
TGTGCCAGCAGCAAATTGCAGGGTGGAAACACCATATATTTT
>TRBV28|TRBJ2-1|-|TRBD2
CASPPSGRGDSYNEQFF
TGTGCCAGCCCTCCTAGCGGGAGAGGGGACTCCTACAATGAGCAGTTCTTC
>TRBV30|TRBJ1-5|-|-
CASGAGGSNQPQHF
TGTGCCTCCGGGGCTGGGGGGAGCAATCAGCCCCAGCATTTT
>TRBV5-6|TRBJ2-7|-|-
CASSRSQVFGQYF
TGTGCCAGCAGCAGATCCCAAGTATTCGGGCAGTACTTC
>TRBV6-5|TRBJ2-7|-|TRBD1
CASRQTGAYEQYF
TGTGCCAGCAGGCAAACAGGGGCCTACGAGCAGTACTTC
>TRBV27|TRBJ1-3|-|-
CASRPQGRAINTIYF
TGTGCCAGCAGGCCCCAGGGCAGGGCTATCAACACCATATATTTT
>TRBV28|TRBJ2-4|-|TRBD2
CASRPSGGNSQYF
TGTGCCAGCCGCCCGTCGGGGGGAAACAGTCAGTACTTC
>TRBV5-1|TRBJ2-5|-|TRBD2
CASSTGGEQETQYF
TGCGCCAGCAGCACGGGGGGGGAACAAGAGACCCAGTACTTC
>TRBV30|TRBJ1-4|-|-
CAWSVSDRVREKLFF
TGTGCCTGGAGTGTCTCGGACAGAGTAAGGGAAAAACTGTTTTTT
>TRBV6-1|TRBJ2-7|-|TRBD1
CASKLQGAPTYEQYF
TGTGCCAGCAAACTACAGGGGGCCCCCACCTACGAGCAGTACTTC
>TRBV5-1|TRBJ2-1|-|TRBD2
CASSRTSDSYNEQFF
TGCGCCAGCAGCCGTACTAGCGATTCCTACAATGAGCAGTTCTTC
>TRBV11-2|TRBJ1-3|-|-
CASSARRDSGNTIYF
TGTGCCAGCAGCGCCCGACGGGACTCTGGAAACACCATATATTTT
>TRBV5-1|TRBJ2-1|-|-
CASSSQGYNEQFF
TGCGCCAGCAGCTCACAGGGCTACAATGAGCAGTTCTTC
>TRBV19|TRBJ2-3|once|TRBD2
CASSPGLAGGIDTQYF
TGTGCCAGTAGTCCGGGACTAGCGGGAGGAATAGATACGCAGTATTTT
>TRBV10-3|TRBJ2-7|-|TRBD2
CAISELAGGSSYEQYF
TGTGCCATCAGTGAACTAGCGGGAGGGAGCTCCTACGAGCAGTACTTC
>TRBV5-8|TRBJ2-7|-|-
CASSFRGHDGIYEQYF
TGTGCCAGCAGCTTTAGGGGACATGACGGAATCTACGAGCAGTACTTC
>TRBV7-9|TRBJ2-3|-|-
CASSSVQRDTQYF
TGTGCCAGCAGCTCGGTTCAAAGAGATACGCAGTATTTT
>TRBV12-1|TRBJ2-7|-|-
CASSPPLAGGQYYCEQYF
-
>TRBV6-1|TRBJ2-7|-|-
CASTPLSSYEQYF
TGTGCCAGCACACCTCTAAGCTCCTACGAGCAGTACTTC
>TRBV11-2|TRBJ2-5|-|TRBD2
CASSLGTREDSETQYF
TGTGCCAGCAGCTTAGGTACGCGGGAGGATTCAGAGACCCAGTACTTC
>TRBV4-1|TRBJ2-1|-|TRBD2
CASSQGRASGTRRNEQFF
TGCGCCAGCAGCCAAGGAAGGGCTAGCGGGACTCGGCGCAATGAGCAGTTCTTC
>TRBV6-5|TRBJ2-1|-|TRBD2
CASSIMRGANEQFF
TGTGCCAGCAGCATCATGCGGGGGGCTAATGAGCAGTTCTTC
>TRBV30|TRBJ1-2|-|-
CAWSATGSGYGYTF
TGTGCCTGGAGTGCTACAGGGAGCGGCTATGGCTACACCTTC
>TRBV5-1|TRBJ2-1|-|-
CASSLESSADEQFF
TGCGCCAGCAGCTTGGAGAGTAGCGCAGATGAGCAGTTCTTC
>TRBV7-2|TRBJ2-4|-|TRBD2
CASSPNGREKNIQYF
TGTGCCAGCAGCCCCAATGGGAGGGAGAAAAACATTCAGTACTTC
>TRBV4-2|TRBJ2-5|-|-
CASSQDPTGETQYF
TGTGCCAGCAGCCAAGATCCCACGGGTGAGACCCAGTACTTC
>TRBV11-3|TRBJ2-2|-|-
CASSLMSVGSTGELFF
TGTGCCAGCAGCTTAATGAGCGTGGGTTCGACCGGGGAGCTGTTTTTT
>TRBV28|TRBJ1-4|-|-
CASSLAGYSEKLFF
TGTGCCAGCAGTTTAGCAGGGTATAGCGAAAAACTGTTTTTT
>TRBV5-1|TRBJ2-1|-|TRBD2
CASSPPGGRDEQFF
TGCGCCAGCTCTCCTCCCGGGGGGAGGGATGAGCAGTTCTTC
>TRBV27|TRBJ2-2|once|-
CASSLSRGRIGELFF
TGTGCCAGCAGTTTATCGCGGGGGCGTATCGGGGAGCTGTTTTTT
>TRBV25-1|TRBJ2-1|-|-
CASSEPQRLYNEQFF
TGTGCCAGCAGTGAACCCCAACGACTCTACAATGAGCAGTTCTTC
>TRBV28|TRBJ2-7|-|-
CASFGSRDSSYEQYF
TGTGCCAGCTTTGGGTCAAGGGACTCTTCCTACGAGCAGTACTTC
>TRBV15|TRBJ1-5|-|TRBD1
CATSRGSGGDQPQHF
TGTGCCACCAGCAGGGGCTCAGGGGGAGATCAGCCCCAGCATTTT
>TRBV18|TRBJ2-1|many|-
CASSPRDNPSREQFF
TGTGCCAGCTCACCAAGGGACAACCCTAGTAGGGAGCAGTTCTTC